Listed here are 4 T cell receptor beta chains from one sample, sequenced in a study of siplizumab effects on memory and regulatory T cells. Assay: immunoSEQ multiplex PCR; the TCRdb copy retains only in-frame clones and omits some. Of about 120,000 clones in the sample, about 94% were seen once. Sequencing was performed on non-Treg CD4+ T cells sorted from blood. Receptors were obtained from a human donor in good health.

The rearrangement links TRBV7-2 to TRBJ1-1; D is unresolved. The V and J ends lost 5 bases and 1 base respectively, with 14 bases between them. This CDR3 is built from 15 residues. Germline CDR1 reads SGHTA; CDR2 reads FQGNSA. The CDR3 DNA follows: TGTGCCAGCAGCCGCTTAAGTTTCCCGAACACTGAAGCTTTCTTT. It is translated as CASSRLSFPNTEAFF.

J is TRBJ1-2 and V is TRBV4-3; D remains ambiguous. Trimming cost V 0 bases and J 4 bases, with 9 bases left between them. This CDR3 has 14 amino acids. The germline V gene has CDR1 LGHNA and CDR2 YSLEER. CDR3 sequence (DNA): TGCGCCAGCAGCCAAGATAACGGTCCCTATGGCTACACCTTC. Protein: CASSQDNGPYGYTF.

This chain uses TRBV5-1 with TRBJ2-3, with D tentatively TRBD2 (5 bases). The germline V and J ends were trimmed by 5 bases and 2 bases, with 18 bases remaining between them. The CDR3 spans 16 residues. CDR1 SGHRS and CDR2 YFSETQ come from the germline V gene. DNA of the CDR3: TGCGCCAGCAGTCGGGGTGGACCGTTTAACACAGATACGCAGTATTTT. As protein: CASSRGGPFNTDTQYF.

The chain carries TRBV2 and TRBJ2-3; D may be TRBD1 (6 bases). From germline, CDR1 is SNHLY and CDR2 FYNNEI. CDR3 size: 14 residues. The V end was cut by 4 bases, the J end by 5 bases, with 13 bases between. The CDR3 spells CASSVVRGLDTQYF. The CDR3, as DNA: TGTGCCAGCAGTGTCGTTAGGGGGTTAGATACGCAGTATTTT. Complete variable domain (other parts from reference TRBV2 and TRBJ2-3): EPEVTQTPSHQVTQMGQEVILRCVPISNHLYFYWYRQILGQKVEFLVSFYNNEISEKSEIFDDQFSVERPDGSNFTLKIRSTKLEDSAMYFCASSVVRGLDTQYFGPGTRLTVL.